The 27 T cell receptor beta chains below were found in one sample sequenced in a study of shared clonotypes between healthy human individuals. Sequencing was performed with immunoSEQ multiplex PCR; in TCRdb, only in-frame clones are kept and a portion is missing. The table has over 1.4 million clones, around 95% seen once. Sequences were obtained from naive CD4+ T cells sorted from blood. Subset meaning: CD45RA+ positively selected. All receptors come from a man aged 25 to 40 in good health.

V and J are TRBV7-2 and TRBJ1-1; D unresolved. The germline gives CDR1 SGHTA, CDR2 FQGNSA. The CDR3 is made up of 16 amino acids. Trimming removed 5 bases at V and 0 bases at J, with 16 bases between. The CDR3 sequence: CASSNPGRPMNTEAFF. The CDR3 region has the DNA TGTGCCAGCAGCAATCCCGGGAGGCCGATGAACACTGAAGCTTTCTTT.

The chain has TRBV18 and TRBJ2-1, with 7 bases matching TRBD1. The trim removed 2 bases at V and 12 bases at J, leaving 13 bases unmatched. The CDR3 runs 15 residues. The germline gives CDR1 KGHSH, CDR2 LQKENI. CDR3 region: CASSPKTDRSLGQFF. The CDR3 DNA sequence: TGTGCCAGCTCACCAAAAACGGACAGGTCCCTTGGGCAGTTCTTC.

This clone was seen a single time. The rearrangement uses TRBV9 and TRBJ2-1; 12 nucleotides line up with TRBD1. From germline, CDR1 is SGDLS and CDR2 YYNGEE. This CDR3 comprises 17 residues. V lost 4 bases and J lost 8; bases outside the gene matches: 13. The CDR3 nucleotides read TGTGCCAGCAGCATAACCTCCGGGACAGGGGGCGGTTATGAGCAGTTCTTC. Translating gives CASSITSGTGGGYEQFF.

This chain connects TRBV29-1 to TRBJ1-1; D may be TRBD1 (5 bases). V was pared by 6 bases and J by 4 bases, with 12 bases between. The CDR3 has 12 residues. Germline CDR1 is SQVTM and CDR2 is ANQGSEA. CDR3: CSVDGGSTEAFF. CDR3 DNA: TGCAGCGTCGATGGGGGGAGCACTGAAGCTTTCTTT.

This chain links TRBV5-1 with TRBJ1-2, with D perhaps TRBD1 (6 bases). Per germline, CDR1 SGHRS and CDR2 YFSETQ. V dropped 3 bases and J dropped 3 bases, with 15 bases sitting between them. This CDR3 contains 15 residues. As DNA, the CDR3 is TGCGCCAGCAGCTCCGCCTTGGGGGCGTACTATGGCTACACCTTC. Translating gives CASSSALGAYYGYTF.

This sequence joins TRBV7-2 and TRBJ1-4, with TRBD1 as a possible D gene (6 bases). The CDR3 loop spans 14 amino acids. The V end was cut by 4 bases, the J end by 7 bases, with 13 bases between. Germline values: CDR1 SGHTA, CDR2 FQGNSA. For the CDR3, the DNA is TGTGCCAGCAGCTCACCGACAGGTTCTGAAAAACTGTTTTTT. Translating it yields CASSSPTGSEKLFF. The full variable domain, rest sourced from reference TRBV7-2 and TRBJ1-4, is GAGVSQSPSNKVTEKGKDVELRCDPISGHTALYWYRQSLGQGLEFLIYFQGNSAPDKSGLPSDRFSAERTGGSVSTLTIQRTQQEDSAVYLCASSSPTGSEKLFFGSGTQLSVL.

CDR3 nucleotides: TGTGCCATCAGTAAACGAGATGCAACTAATGAAAAACTGTTTTTT. This translates into CAISKRDATNEKLFF. The J gene is TRBJ1-4, the V gene TRBV10-3; D is ambiguous. The V and J ends lost 5 bases and 0 bases respectively, with 10 bases between them. This CDR3 has 15 residues. The germline V gene encodes CDR1 ENHRY and CDR2 SYGVKD.

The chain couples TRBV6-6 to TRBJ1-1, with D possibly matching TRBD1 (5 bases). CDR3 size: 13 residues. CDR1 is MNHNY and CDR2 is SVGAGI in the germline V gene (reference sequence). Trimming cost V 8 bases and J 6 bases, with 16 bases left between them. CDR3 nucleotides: TGTGCCAGCGGACTTGGGGGGGAGGCTGAAGCTTTCTTT. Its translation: CASGLGGEAEAFF.

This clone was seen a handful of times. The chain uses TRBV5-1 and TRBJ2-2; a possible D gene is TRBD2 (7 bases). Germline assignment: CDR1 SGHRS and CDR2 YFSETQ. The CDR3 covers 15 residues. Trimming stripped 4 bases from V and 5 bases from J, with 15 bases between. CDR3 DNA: TGCGCCAGCAGCGGGGGGGCCCCGGGGACCGGGGAGCTGTTTTTT. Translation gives CASSGGAPGTGELFF.

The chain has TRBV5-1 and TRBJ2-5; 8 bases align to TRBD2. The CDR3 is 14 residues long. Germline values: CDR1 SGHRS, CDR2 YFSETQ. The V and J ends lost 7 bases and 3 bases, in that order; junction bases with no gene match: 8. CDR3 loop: CASQRGLAEETQYF. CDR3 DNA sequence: TGCGCCAGCCAGAGAGGACTAGCAGAAGAGACCCAGTACTTC.

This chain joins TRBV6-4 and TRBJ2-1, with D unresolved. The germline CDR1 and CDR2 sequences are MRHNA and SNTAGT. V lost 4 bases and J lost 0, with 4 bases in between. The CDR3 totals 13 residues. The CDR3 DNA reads TGTGCCAGCAGTGCGGGCTCCTACAATGAGCAGTTCTTC. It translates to CASSAGSYNEQFF.

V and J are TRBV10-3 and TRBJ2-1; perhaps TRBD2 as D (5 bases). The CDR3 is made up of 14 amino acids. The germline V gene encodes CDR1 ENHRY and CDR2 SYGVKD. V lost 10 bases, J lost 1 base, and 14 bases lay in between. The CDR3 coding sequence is TGTGCCACCCATCCGGGAATATCCTACAATGAGCAGTTCTTC. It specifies CATHPGISYNEQFF.

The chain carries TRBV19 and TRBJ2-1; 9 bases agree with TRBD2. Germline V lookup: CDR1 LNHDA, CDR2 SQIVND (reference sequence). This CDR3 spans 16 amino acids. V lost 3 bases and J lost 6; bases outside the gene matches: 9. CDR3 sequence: CASSIRTSVVVNEQFF. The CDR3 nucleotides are TGTGCCAGTAGTATCCGGACTAGCGTTGTGGTCAATGAGCAGTTCTTC.

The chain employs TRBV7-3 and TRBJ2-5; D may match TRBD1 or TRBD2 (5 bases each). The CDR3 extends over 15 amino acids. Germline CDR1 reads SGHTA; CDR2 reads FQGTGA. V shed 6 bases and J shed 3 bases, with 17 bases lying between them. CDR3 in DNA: TGTGCCAGCAGTCCGAAGGTGGGACGTGAAGAGACCCAGTACTTC. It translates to CASSPKVGREETQYF.

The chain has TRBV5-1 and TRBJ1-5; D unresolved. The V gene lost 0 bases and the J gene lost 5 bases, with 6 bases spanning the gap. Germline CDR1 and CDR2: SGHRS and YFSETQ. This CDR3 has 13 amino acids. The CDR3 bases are TGCGCCAGCAGCTTGGAGCCCGATCAGCCCCAGCATTTT. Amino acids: CASSLEPDQPQHF.

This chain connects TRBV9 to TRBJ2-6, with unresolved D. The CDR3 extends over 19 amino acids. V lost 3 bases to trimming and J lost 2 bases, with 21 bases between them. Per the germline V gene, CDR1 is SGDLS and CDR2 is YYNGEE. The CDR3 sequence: CASSARKHQGRTGANVLTF. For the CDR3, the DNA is TGTGCCAGCAGCGCGAGAAAGCACCAAGGAAGAACTGGGGCCAACGTCCTGACTTTC.

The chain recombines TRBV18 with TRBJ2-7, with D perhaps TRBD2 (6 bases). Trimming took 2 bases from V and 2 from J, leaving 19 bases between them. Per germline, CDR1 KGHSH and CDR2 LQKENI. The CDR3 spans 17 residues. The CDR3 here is CASSPFPRGTDPYEQYF. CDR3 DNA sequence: TGTGCCAGCTCACCATTTCCTCGGGGGACTGACCCCTACGAGCAGTACTTC. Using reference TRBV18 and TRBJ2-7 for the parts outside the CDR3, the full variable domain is NAGVMQNPRHLVRRRGQEARLRCSPMKGHSHVYWYRQLPEEGLKFMVYLQKENIIDESGMPKERFSAEFPKEGPSILRIQQVVRGDSAAYFCASSPFPRGTDPYEQYFGPGTRLTVT.

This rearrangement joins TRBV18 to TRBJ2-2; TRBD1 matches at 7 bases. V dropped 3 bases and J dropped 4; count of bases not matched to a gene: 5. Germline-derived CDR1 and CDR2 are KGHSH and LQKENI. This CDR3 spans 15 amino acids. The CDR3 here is CASSPRQGITGELFF. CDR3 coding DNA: TGTGCCAGCTCACCTAGACAGGGAATCACCGGGGAGCTGTTTTTT.

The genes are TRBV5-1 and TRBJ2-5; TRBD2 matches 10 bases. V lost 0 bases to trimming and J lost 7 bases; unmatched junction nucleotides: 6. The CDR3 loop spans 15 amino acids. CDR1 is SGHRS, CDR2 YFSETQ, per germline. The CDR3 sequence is CASSLGTSGLWTQYF. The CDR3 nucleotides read TGCGCCAGCAGCTTGGGGACTAGCGGACTGTGGACCCAGTACTTC.

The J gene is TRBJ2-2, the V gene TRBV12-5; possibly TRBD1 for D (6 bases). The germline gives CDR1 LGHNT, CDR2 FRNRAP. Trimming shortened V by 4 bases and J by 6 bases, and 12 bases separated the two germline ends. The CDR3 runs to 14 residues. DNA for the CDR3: TGTGCTAGTGGTTCCGGACAGTCCGCCGGGGAGCTGTTTTTT. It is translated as CASGSGQSAGELFF.

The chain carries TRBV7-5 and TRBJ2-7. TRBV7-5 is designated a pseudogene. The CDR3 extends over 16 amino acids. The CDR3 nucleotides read TGTGTCAGAAGCTTAGATGGGGGATCACCTCTCTACGAGCAGTACTTC. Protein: CVRSLDGGSPLYEQYF.

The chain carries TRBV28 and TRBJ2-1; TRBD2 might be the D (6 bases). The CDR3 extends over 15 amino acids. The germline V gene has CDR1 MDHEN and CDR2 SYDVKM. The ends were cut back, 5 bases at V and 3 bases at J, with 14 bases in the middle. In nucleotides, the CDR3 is TGTGCCAGCAGTCGTGAATCGGGGGTCTACAATGAGCAGTTCTTC. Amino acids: CASSRESGVYNEQFF.

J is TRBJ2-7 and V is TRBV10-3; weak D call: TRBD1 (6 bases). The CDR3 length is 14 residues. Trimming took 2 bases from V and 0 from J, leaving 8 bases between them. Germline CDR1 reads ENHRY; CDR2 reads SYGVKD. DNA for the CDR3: TGTGCCATCAGTGAGGGACAGAGCTCCTACGAGCAGTACTTC. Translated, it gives CAISEGQSSYEQYF.

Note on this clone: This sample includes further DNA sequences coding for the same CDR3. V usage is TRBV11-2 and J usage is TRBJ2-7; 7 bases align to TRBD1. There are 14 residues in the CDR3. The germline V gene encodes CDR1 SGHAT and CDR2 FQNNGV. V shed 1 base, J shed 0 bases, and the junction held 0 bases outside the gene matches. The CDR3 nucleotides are TGTGCCAGCAGCTTAGGGACAGGCTCCTACGAGCAGTACTTC. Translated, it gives CASSLGTGSYEQYF.

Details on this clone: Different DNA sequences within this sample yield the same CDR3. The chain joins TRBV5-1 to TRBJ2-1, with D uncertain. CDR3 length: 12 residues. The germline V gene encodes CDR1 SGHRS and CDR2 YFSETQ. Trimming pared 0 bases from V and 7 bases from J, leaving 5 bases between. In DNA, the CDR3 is TGCGCCAGCAGCTTGGCTTTAAATGAGCAGTTCTTC. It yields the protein CASSLALNEQFF.

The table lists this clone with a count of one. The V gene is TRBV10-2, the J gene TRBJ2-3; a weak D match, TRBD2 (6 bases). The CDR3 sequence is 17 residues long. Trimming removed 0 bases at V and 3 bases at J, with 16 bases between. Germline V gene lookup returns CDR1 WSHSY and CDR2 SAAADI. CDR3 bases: TGCGCCAGCAGTGAGTCGGGAGGAGGGGCGGGAACAGATACGCAGTATTTT. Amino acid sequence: CASSESGGGAGTDTQYF.

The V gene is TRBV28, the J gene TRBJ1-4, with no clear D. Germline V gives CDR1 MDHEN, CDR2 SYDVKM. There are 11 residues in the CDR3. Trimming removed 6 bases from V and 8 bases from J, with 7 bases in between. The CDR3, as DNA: TGTGCCAGCAGGATAGAAGAAAAACTGTTTTTT. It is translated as CASRIEEKLFF.